The source of this TCR beta chain is a study of CD8 T cells in Susac syndrome. V lost 0 bases to trimming and J lost 0 bases, with 10 bases between them. The CDR3 spans 15 residues. Germline-derived CDR1 and CDR2 are DFQATT and SNEGSKA (reference sequence). CD8+ and CD4+ T cells circulating in blood were sequenced for TCR beta. Reverse transcription used roughly 0.45 to 1 ug RNA and random hexamers. Amplification of TCR beta CDR3 across 54 Vbeta and 13 Jbeta was performed with immunoSEQ multiplex PCR. In TCRdb, the immunoSEQ multiplex PCR reads were re-called with MiXCR into one record per CDR3 protein. Here the sample spans some 100,000 distinct CDR3 sequences, approximately 90% being singletons. This clonotype was detected only a few times.

The origin of this receptor is a human donor in good health. The rearrangement links TRBV20-1 to TRBJ2-3, with a possible D match to TRBD2 (5 bases). The sequencing input was CD8+ T cells from PBMCs. CDR3 nucleotide sequence: TGCAGTGCTAGAGACCCAACGGGAAGCACAGATACGCAGTATTTT. The encoded protein is CSARDPTGSTDTQYF.